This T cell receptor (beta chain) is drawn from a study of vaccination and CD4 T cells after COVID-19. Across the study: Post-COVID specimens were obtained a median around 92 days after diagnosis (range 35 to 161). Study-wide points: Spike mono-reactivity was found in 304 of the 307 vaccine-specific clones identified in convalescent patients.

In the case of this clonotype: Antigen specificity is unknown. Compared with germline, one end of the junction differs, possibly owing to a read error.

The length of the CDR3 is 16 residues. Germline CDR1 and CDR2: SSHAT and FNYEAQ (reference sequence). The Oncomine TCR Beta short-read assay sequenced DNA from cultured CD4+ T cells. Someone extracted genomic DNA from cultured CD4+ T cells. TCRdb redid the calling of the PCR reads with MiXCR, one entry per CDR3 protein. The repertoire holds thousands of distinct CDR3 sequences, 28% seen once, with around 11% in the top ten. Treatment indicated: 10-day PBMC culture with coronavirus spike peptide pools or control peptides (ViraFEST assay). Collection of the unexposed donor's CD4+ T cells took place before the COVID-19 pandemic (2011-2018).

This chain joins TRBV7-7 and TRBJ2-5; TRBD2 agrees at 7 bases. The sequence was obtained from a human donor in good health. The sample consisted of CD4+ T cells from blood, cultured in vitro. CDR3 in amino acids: CASSLAASGLGETQYF. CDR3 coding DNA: TGTGCTAGCAGCTTAGCGGCTAGCGGTTTGGGGGAGACCCAGTACTTC.